Listed here are 27 T cell receptor beta chains from one sample, sequenced in a study of cytomegalovirus exposure and HLA in healthy donors. The PCR made use of 60 Vbeta and 13 Jbeta primers. Profiled with immunoSEQ multiplex PCR; TCRdb holds only in-frame clones, not every one. This sample yields some 140,000 clones, of which roughly two thirds are seen a single time; 1.3% belongs to the top ten. Sample: PBMCs. These receptors all come from a woman in her thirties or forties in good health and CMV-seronegative.

The V gene is TRBV2, the J gene TRBJ2-5; the D gene is possibly TRBD2 (6 bases). CDR1 SNHLY and CDR2 FYNNEI come from the germline V gene. The CDR3 totals 13 residues. Trimming shortened V by 10 bases and J by 3 bases, and 15 bases separated the two germline ends. CDR3 DNA sequence: TGTGCCACTCACGGAGGGGCGGAAGAGACCCAGTACTTC. Its translation: CATHGGAEETQYF.

The rearrangement uses TRBV19 and TRBJ2-3; D not certain. Germline CDR1 and CDR2: LNHDA and SQIVND (reference sequence). The CDR3 covers 14 residues. The V gene lost 4 bases and the J gene lost 0 bases, with 8 bases spanning the gap. The CDR3 here is CASSRQTSTDTQYF. The CDR3 DNA sequence: TGTGCCAGTAGTAGGCAGACTAGCACAGATACGCAGTATTTT.

This chain joins TRBV6-5 and TRBJ1-6; D unresolved. Trimming took off 4 bases at V and 10 bases at J, with 14 bases between the two ends. The CDR3 covers 14 residues. Germline V gene sequence: CDR1 MNHEY, CDR2 SVGAGI. The CDR3 bases are TGTGCCAGCAGTTCCGGACGGAGGTTCTCACCCCTCCACTTT. Translated: CASSSGRRFSPLHF.

The rearrangement uses TRBV9 and TRBJ2-2; D is ambiguous. The CDR3 is 14 residues long. In germline, CDR1 is SGDLS, CDR2 YYNGEE. The V and J ends lost 6 bases and 4 bases respectively, with 13 bases between them. The CDR3 is CASTPGVFTGELFF. CDR3 DNA: TGTGCCAGCACCCCCGGTGTTTTCACCGGGGAGCTGTTTTTT.

This clone was observed a handful of times. The rearrangement links TRBV15 to TRBJ2-7; 8 nucleotides match TRBD1. Trimming cost V 4 bases and J 7 bases; bases outside gene matches: 9. The CDR3 contains 14 residues. Germline-derived CDR1 and CDR2 are LNHNV and YYDKDF (reference sequence). The CDR3 sequence: CATSKSRGRGEQYF. DNA for the CDR3: TGTGCCACCAGCAAAAGCAGGGGGCGCGGGGAGCAGTACTTC.

As concerns this clone: Additional DNA sequences in this sample encode the identical CDR3. The gene calls are TRBV5-1 and TRBJ1-1; TRBD1 agrees at 10 bases. The CDR3 covers 17 residues. The germline V gene has CDR1 SGHRS and CDR2 YFSETQ. The V and J ends lost 2 bases and 2 bases, in that order; junction bases with no gene match: 9. CDR3 DNA: TGCGCCAGCAGCTTAGTGACAGGGGGCGTCATAAACACTGAAGCTTTCTTT. Translation: CASSLVTGGVINTEAFF.

The rearrangement joins TRBV4-2 to TRBJ1-4; maybe TRBD1 (6 bases). The CDR3 extends over 15 amino acids. The germline V gene encodes CDR1 LGHNA and CDR2 YNFKEQ. V gave up 2 bases and J gave up 4 bases, with 11 bases separating them. The CDR3 loop is CASSQKQGINEKLFF. The CDR3 DNA reads as TGTGCCAGCAGCCAAAAACAGGGAATTAATGAAAAACTGTTTTTT.

The chain recombines TRBV11-2 with TRBJ2-5; D not certain. V gave up 2 bases and J gave up 5 bases, with 9 bases separating them. The CDR3 runs to 13 residues. Germline V gene sequence: CDR1 SGHAT, CDR2 FQNNGV. CDR3 sequence (DNA): TGTGCCAGCAGCTTATCATCCCGGGAGACCCAGTACTTC. Translating gives CASSLSSRETQYF.

The chain recombines TRBV11-1 with TRBJ2-3; weak D call: TRBD2 (6 bases). The CDR3 is made up of 15 amino acids. The V gene's germline CDR1 is SGHAT and CDR2 FQDESV (reference sequence). Trimming stripped 1 base from V and 6 bases from J, with 14 bases between. The CDR3 DNA is TGTGCCAGCAGCTTAGTCCGGGGCCGGGGGGATACGCAGTATTTT. Encoded protein: CASSLVRGRGDTQYF.

This chain connects TRBV13 to TRBJ1-1, with D possibly matching TRBD1 (5 bases). CDR1 PRHDT and CDR2 FYEKMQ come from the germline V gene (reference sequence). The CDR3 spans 14 residues. Deletions cut 4 bases from V and 5 bases from J, with 14 bases between. Here the CDR3 DNA reads TGTGCCAGCAGCTGGACGGAAAGGGGAACTGAAGCTTTCTTT. This sequence encodes CASSWTERGTEAFF.

This clone was counted a few times. The V and J genes are TRBV29-1 and TRBJ1-1; no clear D. Germline V lookup: CDR1 SQVTM, CDR2 ANQGSEA. Deletions cut 3 bases from V and 1 base from J, with 9 bases between. The CDR3 covers 13 residues. The DNA for the CDR3 is TGCAGCGTTGATTTTTCGGGGAACACTGAAGCTTTCTTT. Amino acids: CSVDFSGNTEAFF.

The chain employs TRBV19 and TRBJ1-1; the D gene is possibly TRBD1 (5 bases). The germline V and J ends were trimmed by 6 bases and 6 bases, with 11 bases remaining between them. This CDR3 contains 12 residues. Germline-derived CDR1 and CDR2 are LNHDA and SQIVND (reference sequence). Here the CDR3 reads CASRGADSEAFF. For the CDR3, the DNA is TGTGCCAGTAGAGGGGCGGATTCTGAAGCTTTCTTT.

The gene calls are TRBV2 and TRBJ1-2, with 9 bases that match TRBD1. CDR3 length: 14 amino acids. From germline, CDR1 is SNHLY and CDR2 FYNNEI. The V segment lost 7 bases and the J segment 7 bases; nucleotides outside the gene matches: 10. CDR3 sequence: CASIGTPTGGGYTF. The CDR3 nucleotides are TGTGCCAGCATAGGGACCCCGACAGGGGGTGGCTACACCTTC.

This clone was found once. The genes are TRBV7-3 and TRBJ2-2, with 9 bases fitting TRBD2. This CDR3 has 15 residues. Looked up from germline, CDR1 is SGHTA and CDR2 is FQGTGA. V gave up 4 bases and J gave up 2 bases; unmatched junction bases: 2. This CDR3 is CASSSGLANTGELFF. The CDR3 coding sequence is TGTGCCAGCAGCTCGGGACTAGCCAACACCGGGGAGCTGTTTTTT.

The rearrangement uses TRBV5-1 and TRBJ2-7; TRBD1 agrees at 8 bases. Trimming took 3 bases from V and 2 from J; bases not matched to a gene: 4. The V gene's germline CDR1 is SGHRS and CDR2 YFSETQ. This CDR3 is built from 14 residues. The CDR3 DNA reads TGCGCCAGCAGCTCGGGACAGGAAACCTACGAGCAGTACTTC. Its translation is CASSSGQETYEQYF.

This clone was seen a few times. V and J are TRBV5-1 and TRBJ1-6; D is unclear. Trimming took off 3 bases at V and 10 bases at J, with 17 bases between the two ends. The CDR3 has 15 residues. CDR1 and CDR2 (germline): SGHRS, YFSETQ. The DNA for the CDR3 is TGCGCCAGCAGCTCCGCAGTTGGACTCAGATCACCCCTCCACTTT. It encodes CASSSAVGLRSPLHF.

The V gene is TRBV29-1, the J gene TRBJ1-2, with a tentative D call TRBD1 (6 bases). V was clipped by 3 bases and J by 7 bases, with 12 bases between them. This CDR3 has 12 amino acids. Germline assignment: CDR1 SQVTM and CDR2 ANQGSEA. The CDR3 protein is CSVDRGARGYTF. CDR3 DNA: TGCAGCGTTGACAGGGGCGCGCGTGGCTACACCTTC. Using reference TRBV29-1 and TRBJ1-2 for the parts outside the CDR3, the full variable domain is SAVISQKPSRDICQRGTSLTIQCQVDSQVTMMFWYRQQPGQSLTLIATANQGSEATYESGFVIDKFPISRPNLTFSTLTVSNMSPEDSSIYLCSVDRGARGYTFGSGTRLTVV.

This sequence joins TRBV2 and TRBJ2-7; TRBD2 matches at 9 bases. The CDR3 contains 15 residues. In germline, CDR1 is SNHLY, CDR2 FYNNEI. V gave up 6 bases and J gave up 2 bases; unmatched junction bases: 8. The DNA of the CDR3 is TGTGCCAGCAGGGACCCTAAGCGGGGGGCCTACGAGCAGTACTTC. Its translation: CASRDPKRGAYEQYF.

The chain combines TRBV19 with TRBJ2-1; 9 nucleotides agree with TRBD1. Germline V gene data show CDR1 as LNHDA and CDR2 as SQIVND (reference sequence). With 4 bases clipped from V and 8 bases from J, the junction kept 6 bases outside the gene matches. This CDR3 contains 14 residues. The CDR3 sequence: CASSNGQGLDEQFF. The CDR3, as DNA: TGTGCCAGTAGTAACGGACAGGGGTTGGATGAGCAGTTCTTC.

The chain recombines TRBV4-1 with TRBJ2-5; TRBD2 aligns across 8 bases. The CDR3 runs to 16 residues. Germline V lookup: CDR1 MGHRA, CDR2 YSYEKL. With V trimmed by 3 bases and J by 5 bases, 11 bases remained unmatched. The CDR3 bases are TGCGCCAGCAGCCAGGGTCTGGACGGGGGGGTTGAGACCCAGTACTTC. Translating gives CASSQGLDGGVETQYF.

This rearrangement joins TRBV11-1 to TRBJ2-5; 7 positions match TRBD2. CDR1 and CDR2 (germline): SGHAT, FQDESV (reference sequence). J lost 4 bases, V lost 1 base, and 6 bases had no gene match. The CDR3 sequence is 15 residues long. The CDR3 DNA reads as TGTGCCAGCAGCTTAGTAGCGGGCGGGAGAGAGACCCAGTACTTC. Encoded protein: CASSLVAGGRETQYF.

The genes are TRBV7-6 and TRBJ2-1; possible D gene TRBD2, 6 bases. The V gene lost 3 bases and the J gene lost 3 bases, with 9 bases spanning the gap. Germline V gene lookup returns CDR1 SGHVS and CDR2 FNYEAQ. The CDR3 covers 14 residues. CDR3 in amino acids: CASSLGGNYNEQFF. The CDR3 DNA reads as TGTGCCAGCAGCTTGGGCGGGAACTACAATGAGCAGTTCTTC.

The gene calls are TRBV9 and TRBJ2-7, with TRBD2 as a possible D gene (5 bases). Deletions cut 0 bases from V and 5 bases from J, with 15 bases between. Germline V gives CDR1 SGDLS, CDR2 YYNGEE. The CDR3 totals 15 residues. As DNA, the CDR3 is TGTGCCAGCAGCGTAGAACCCGGGCGGGCCGACGAGCAGTACTTC. It is translated as CASSVEPGRADEQYF.

V usage is TRBV14 and J usage is TRBJ1-2; 8 bases map to TRBD1. V lost 0 bases, J lost 3 bases, and 9 bases stayed unmatched. The CDR3 loop spans 17 amino acids. Germline CDR1 is SGHDN and CDR2 is FVKESK. Here the CDR3 DNA reads TGTGCCAGCAGCCAAGATCGGGGGACAGGCCGCTACTATGGCTACACCTTC. As protein: CASSQDRGTGRYYGYTF.

This clone has just one count. This sequence joins TRBV19 and TRBJ1-1; 9 bases map to TRBD1. Germline values: CDR1 LNHDA, CDR2 SQIVND (reference sequence). The junction had 12 bases not matched to a gene; V was cut back by 6 bases and J by 4 bases. The CDR3 length is 16 residues. For the CDR3, the DNA is TGTGCCAGTAGGATCGGACAGGGGAAGTGGGGCACTGAAGCTTTCTTT. Amino acids: CASRIGQGKWGTEAFF.

This clone appeared once. The chain couples TRBV7-2 to TRBJ1-6; 8 bases line up with TRBD1. V shed 6 bases, J shed 9 bases, and the junction held 7 bases outside the gene matches. The CDR3 is 14 residues long. Germline CDR1 reads SGHTA; CDR2 reads FQGNSA. The CDR3 loop is CASRRDRTFSPLHF. CDR3 nucleotides: TGTGCCAGCAGGAGGGACAGGACCTTTTCACCCCTCCACTTT.

The chain is built from TRBV15 and TRBJ2-5; TRBD2 matches 11 bases. This CDR3 region has 16 residues. The ends lost 5 bases at V and 0 bases at J; junction bases unmatched: 5. Germline assignment: CDR1 LNHNV and CDR2 YYDKDF (reference sequence). Written as DNA, the CDR3 is TGTGCCACCAGCTCCCGGACTAGCGGGTACCAAGAGACCCAGTACTTC. Protein product: CATSSRTSGYQETQYF.